This T cell receptor (beta chain) was documented in a study of beta chain features in type 1 diabetes. Study-level background: Similarity in age, gender and cell yields was seen between patients and healthy donors.

CDR3 size: 16 residues. The V and J ends lost 4 bases and 8 bases, in that order; junction bases with no gene match: 9. In germline, CDR1 is SGHNT, CDR2 YYREEE (reference sequence). Since all of the isolated RNA was reverse transcribed, expressed TCRB transcripts were what got sequenced. Sequencing used immunoSEQ multiplex PCR; TCRdb keeps in-frame clones, though not all of them. The data hold approximately 46,000 clones, with roughly 40% observed a single time. Study-level results: Small HLA sub-analyses could not settle whether HLA shapes TCRB rearrangement. There was a moderate but significant shortening of TCRB CDR3s in all four CD4+ subsets of Type 1 diabetes patients. Equally in patients and controls, shorter templates might have been favored by PCR. The study found that naive, central memory and Treg TCRB repertoires appeared more similar in patients than in healthy donors.

As concerns this clone: The antigen remains undetermined.

The receptor was isolated from a man younger than 45 with type 1 diabetes. Sequences were obtained from stem cell memory CD4+ T cells from blood. The chain couples TRBV5-4 to TRBJ1-4; 12 bases fit TRBD1. The chain's CDR3 is CASSGGGQGAQEKLFF. CDR3 nucleotide sequence: TGTGCCAGCAGCGGCGGGGGACAGGGGGCACAGGAAAAACTGTTTTTT.